The entry below gives a single TCR beta chain sequence along with its context. The antigen is undetermined. Thawed PBMCs were FACS-sorted into unstimulated CD4+CD25+CD127- regulatory T cells, CD4+CD25- non-regulatory cells, CD4 and CD8 cells. The data stem from a study of Tregs in tolerant kidney transplant recipients. Study-level points and caveats: Expanding Tregs on activated donor B cells appeared to best identify donor-specific TCRbeta clones. Biological reproducibility was not directly addressed, but technical replication error appeared minimal. Donor-specific Treg expansion exceeded global Treg expansion in tolerant patients, suggesting antigen drive.

Trimming left V 1 base short and J 4 bases short, with 23 bases between. The CDR3 has 19 residues. CDR1 is MDHEN, CDR2 SYDVKM, per germline. Libraries were prepared by immunoSEQ multiplex PCR; TCRdb keeps only in-frame clonotypes and omits some of them. The table has some 62,000 clones, under 98% seen once. The receptor comes from a human donor who received a combined kidney and bone marrow transplant. Sample: Tregs from blood, taken before the transplant. The V and J genes are TRBV28 and TRBJ2-1; D may be TRBD2 (6 bases). The CDR3 loop reads CASSLSTGWAGLTYNEQFF. The CDR3 DNA reads as TGTGCCAGCAGTTTATCAACCGGTTGGGCGGGGCTAACGTACAATGAGCAGTTCTTC.